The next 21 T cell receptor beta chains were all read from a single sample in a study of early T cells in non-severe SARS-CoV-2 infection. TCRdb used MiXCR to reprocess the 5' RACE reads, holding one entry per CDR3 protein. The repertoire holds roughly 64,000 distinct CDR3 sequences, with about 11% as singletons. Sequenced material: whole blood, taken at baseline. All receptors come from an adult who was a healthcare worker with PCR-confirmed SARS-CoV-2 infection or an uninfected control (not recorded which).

CDR3 DNA sequence: TGCAGTGCTCCACGAAACACAGGGGGCGCAGGGGCAGATACGCAGTATTTT. It translates to CSAPRNTGGAGADTQYF. V is TRBV20-1 and J is TRBJ2-3, with 9 bases that match TRBD1. J was trimmed by 4 bases and V by 5 bases; bases with no gene match: 16. The CDR3 contains 17 residues. CDR1 and CDR2 (germline): DFQATT, SNEGSKA (reference sequence).

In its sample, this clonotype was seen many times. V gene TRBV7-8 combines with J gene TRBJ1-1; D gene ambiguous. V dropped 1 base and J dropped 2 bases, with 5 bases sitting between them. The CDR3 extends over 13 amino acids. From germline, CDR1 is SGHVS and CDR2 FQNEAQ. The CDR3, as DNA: TGTGCCAGCAGCTTAGGGAGCAACACTGAAGCTTTCTTT. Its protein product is CASSLGSNTEAFF.

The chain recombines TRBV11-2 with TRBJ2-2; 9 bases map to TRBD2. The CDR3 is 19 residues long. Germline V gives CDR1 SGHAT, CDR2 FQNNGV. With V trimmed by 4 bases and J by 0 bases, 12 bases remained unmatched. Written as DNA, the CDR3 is TGTGCCAGCAGCTCCCTCTTATCTAGCGGGGCGTCGAACACCGGGGAGCTGTTTTTT. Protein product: CASSSLLSSGASNTGELFF.

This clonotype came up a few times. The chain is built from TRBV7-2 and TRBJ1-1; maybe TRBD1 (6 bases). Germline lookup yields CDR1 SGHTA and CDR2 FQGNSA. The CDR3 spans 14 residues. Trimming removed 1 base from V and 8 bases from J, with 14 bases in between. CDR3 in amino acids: CASSLDGGGAEAFF. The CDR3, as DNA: TGTGCCAGCAGCTTAGATGGAGGGGGGGCCGAAGCTTTCTTT.

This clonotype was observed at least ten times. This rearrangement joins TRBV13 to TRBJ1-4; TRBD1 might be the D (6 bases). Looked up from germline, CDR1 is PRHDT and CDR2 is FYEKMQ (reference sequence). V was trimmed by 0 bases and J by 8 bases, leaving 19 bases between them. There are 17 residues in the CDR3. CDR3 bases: TGTGCCAGCAGCTTAGGGTCGTCGGGGGCTCCGACCGAAAAACTGTTTTTT. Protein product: CASSLGSSGAPTEKLFF.

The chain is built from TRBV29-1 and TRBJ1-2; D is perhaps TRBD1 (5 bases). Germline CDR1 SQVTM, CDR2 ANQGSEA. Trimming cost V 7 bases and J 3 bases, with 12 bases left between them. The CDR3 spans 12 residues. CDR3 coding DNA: TGCAGCGCGGGGGACGTCTACTATGGCTACACCTTC. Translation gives CSAGDVYYGYTF. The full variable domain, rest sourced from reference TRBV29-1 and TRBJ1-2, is SAVISQKPSRDICQRGTSLTIQCQVDSQVTMMFWYRQQPGQSLTLIATANQGSEATYESGFVIDKFPISRPNLTFSTLTVSNMSPEDSSIYLCSAGDVYYGYTFGSGTRLTVV.

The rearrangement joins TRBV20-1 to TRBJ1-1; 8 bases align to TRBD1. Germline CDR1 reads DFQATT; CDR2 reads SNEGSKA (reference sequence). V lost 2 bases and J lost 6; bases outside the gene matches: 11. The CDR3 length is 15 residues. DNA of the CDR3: TGCAGTGCTAGACCACCGACAGGGGATGGCTCTGAAGCTTTCTTT. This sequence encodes CSARPPTGDGSEAFF.

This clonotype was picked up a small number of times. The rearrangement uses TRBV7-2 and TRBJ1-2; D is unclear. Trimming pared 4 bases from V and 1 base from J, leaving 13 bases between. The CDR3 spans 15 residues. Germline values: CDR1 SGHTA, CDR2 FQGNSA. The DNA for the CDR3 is TGTGCCAGCAGCTCTTTCAGGACGGTTAACTATGGCTACACCTTC. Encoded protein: CASSSFRTVNYGYTF.

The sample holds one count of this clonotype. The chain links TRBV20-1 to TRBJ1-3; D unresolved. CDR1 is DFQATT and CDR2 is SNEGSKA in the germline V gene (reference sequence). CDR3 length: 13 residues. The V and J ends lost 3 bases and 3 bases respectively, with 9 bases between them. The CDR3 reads CSASAVDGNTIYF. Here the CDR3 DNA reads TGCAGTGCTAGTGCGGTGGATGGAAACACCATATATTTT.

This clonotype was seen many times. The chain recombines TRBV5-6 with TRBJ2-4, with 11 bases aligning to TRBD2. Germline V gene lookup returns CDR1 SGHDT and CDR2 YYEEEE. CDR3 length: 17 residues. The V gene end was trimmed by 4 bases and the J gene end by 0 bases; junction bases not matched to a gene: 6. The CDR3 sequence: CASSPLSGGAAKNIQYF. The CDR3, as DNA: TGTGCCAGCAGCCCACTTAGCGGGGGGGCAGCCAAAAACATTCAGTACTTC.

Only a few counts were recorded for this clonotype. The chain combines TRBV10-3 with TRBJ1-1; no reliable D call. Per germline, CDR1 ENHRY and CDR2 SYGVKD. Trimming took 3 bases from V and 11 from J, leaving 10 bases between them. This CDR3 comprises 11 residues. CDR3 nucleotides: TGTGCCATCAGTGATTTGCAGGAGGCTTTCTTT. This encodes CAISDLQEAFF.

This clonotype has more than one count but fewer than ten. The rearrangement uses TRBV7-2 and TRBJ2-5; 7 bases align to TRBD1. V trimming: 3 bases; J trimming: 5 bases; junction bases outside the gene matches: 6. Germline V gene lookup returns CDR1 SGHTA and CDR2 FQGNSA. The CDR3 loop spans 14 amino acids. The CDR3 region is CASSFRQGEETQYF. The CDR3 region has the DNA TGTGCCAGCAGCTTCCGACAGGGAGAGGAGACCCAGTACTTC.

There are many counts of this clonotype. The CDR3 region is CASSPGRETQYF. In DNA, the CDR3 is TGTGCCAGCAGCCCAGGGAGGGAGACCCAGTACTTC. The V and J genes are TRBV11-2 and TRBJ2-5; D perhaps matches TRBD2 (6 bases). Germline-derived CDR1 and CDR2 are SGHAT and FQNNGV. This CDR3 region has 12 residues. The germline V and J ends were trimmed by 5 bases and 5 bases, with 9 bases remaining between them. The full variable domain, rest sourced from reference TRBV11-2 and TRBJ2-5, is EAGVAQSPRYKIIEKRQSVAFWCNPISGHATLYWYQQILGQGPKLLIQFQNNGVVDDSQLPKDRFSAERLKGVDSTLKIQPAKLEDSAVYLCASSPGRETQYFGPGTRLLVL.

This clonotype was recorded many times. DNA of the CDR3: TGTGCCAGCAGCTATGGGGGGCACGAGCAGTACTTC. Amino acid sequence: CASSYGGHEQYF. The chain has TRBV7-6 and TRBJ2-7; D possibly matches TRBD1 or TRBD2 (6 bases each). The V gene's germline CDR1 is SGHVS and CDR2 FNYEAQ. Trimming pared 4 bases from V and 5 bases from J, leaving 9 bases between. CDR3 size: 12 residues.

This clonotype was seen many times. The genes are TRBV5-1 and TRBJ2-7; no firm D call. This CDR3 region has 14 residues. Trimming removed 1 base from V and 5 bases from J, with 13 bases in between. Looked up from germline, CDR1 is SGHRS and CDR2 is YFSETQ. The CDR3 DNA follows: TGCGCCAGCAGCTTGAGGCCCCCTTTGGACGAGCAGTACTTC. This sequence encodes CASSLRPPLDEQYF.

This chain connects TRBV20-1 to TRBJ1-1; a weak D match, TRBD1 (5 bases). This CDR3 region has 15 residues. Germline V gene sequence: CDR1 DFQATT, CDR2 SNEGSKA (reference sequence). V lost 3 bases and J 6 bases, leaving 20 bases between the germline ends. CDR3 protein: CSARDVFQGNAEAFF. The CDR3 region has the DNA TGCAGTGCTAGGGACGTTTTCCAGGGAAACGCTGAAGCTTTCTTT.

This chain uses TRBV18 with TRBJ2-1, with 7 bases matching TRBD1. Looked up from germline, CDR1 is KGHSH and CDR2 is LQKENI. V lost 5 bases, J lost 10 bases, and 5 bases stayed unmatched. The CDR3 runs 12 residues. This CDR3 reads CASSSGTAEQFF. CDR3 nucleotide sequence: TGTGCCAGCTCAAGTGGGACAGCAGAGCAGTTCTTC.

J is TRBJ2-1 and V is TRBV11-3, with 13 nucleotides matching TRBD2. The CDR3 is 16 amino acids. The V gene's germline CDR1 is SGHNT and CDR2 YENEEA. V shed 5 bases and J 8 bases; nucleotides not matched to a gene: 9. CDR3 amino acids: CASSPPGLAGLDEQFF. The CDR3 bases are TGTGCCAGCAGCCCCCCGGGACTAGCGGGGCTCGATGAGCAGTTCTTC.

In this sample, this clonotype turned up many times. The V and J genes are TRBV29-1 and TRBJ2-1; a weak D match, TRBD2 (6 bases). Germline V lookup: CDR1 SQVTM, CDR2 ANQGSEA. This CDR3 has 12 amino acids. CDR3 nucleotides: TGCGCCGCCGGGACTGAATACAATGAGCAGTTCTTC. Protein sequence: CAAGTEYNEQFF.

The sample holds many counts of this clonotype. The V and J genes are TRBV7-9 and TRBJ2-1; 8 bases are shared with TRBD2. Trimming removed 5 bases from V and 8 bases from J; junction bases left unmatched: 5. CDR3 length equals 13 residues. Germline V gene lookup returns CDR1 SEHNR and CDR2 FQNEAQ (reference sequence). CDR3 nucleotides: TGTGCCAGCAGCCCGCCGGGGGGGCATGAGCAGTTCTTC. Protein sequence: CASSPPGGHEQFF.

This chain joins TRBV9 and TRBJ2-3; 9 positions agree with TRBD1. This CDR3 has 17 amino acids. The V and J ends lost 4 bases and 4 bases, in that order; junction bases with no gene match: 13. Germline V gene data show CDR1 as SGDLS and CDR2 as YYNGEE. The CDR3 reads CASSSNPGQGRADTQYF. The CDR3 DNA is TGTGCCAGCAGCTCGAACCCGGGACAGGGTCGCGCAGATACGCAGTATTTT. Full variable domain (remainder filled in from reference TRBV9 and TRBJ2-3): DSGVTQTPKHLITATGQRVTLRCSPRSGDLSVYWYQQSLDQGLQFLIQYYNGEERAKGNILERFSAQQFPDLHSELNLSSLELGDSALYFCASSSNPGQGRADTQYFGPGTRLTVL.